These 5 T cell receptor beta chains were all obtained from the same sample, sequenced in a study of neurological immune-mediated disorders. TCRdb reanalysed the 5' RACE reads using MiXCR and keeps one entry per CDR3 protein. The sample has about 38,000 distinct CDR3 sequences; roughly 12% are singletons. The sequenced sample was CD4+ T cells from blood. These receptors came from a woman in her twenties or thirties with HTLV-1-associated myelopathy (HAM/TSP).

A note on this clonotype: Given a much more abundant clone one base away, this may be a read error. The V call is TRBV7-2, the J call TRBJ2-3, with a weak D call TRBD1 (5 bases). Deletions cut 0 bases from V and 12 bases from J, with 19 bases between. The CDR3 sequence is 15 residues long. CDR1 is SGHTA, CDR2 FQGNSA, per germline. The CDR3 protein is CASSLATQTRGAQYF. CDR3 sequence (DNA): TGTGCCAGCAGCTTAGCAACTCAGACAAGGGGCGCCCAGTATTTT.

This clonotype was recorded at least ten times. The chain is built from TRBV5-6 and TRBJ1-5; 10 bases fit TRBD1. Germline V gene lookup returns CDR1 SGHDT and CDR2 YYEEEE. The CDR3 is 17 amino acids. The junction had 5 bases not matched to a gene; V was cut back by 2 bases and J by 0 bases. The CDR3 protein is CASSFRDRGHSNQPQHF. CDR3 coding DNA: TGTGCCAGCAGCTTCCGGGACAGGGGCCATAGCAATCAGCCCCAGCATTTT.

This clonotype was detected ten times or more. V is TRBV6-1 and J is TRBJ1-3; 7 bases map to TRBD1. The V gene's germline CDR1 is MNHNS and CDR2 SASEGT. The CDR3 is 16 amino acids. V lost 2 bases to trimming and J lost 4 bases; unmatched junction nucleotides: 8. The CDR3: CASSETQRTGGNTIYF. DNA for the CDR3: TGTGCCAGCAGTGAAACACAGCGGACAGGCGGAAACACCATATATTTT.

This clonotype was counted at least ten times. The chain uses TRBV3-1 and TRBJ2-2, with TRBD1 matching 8 bases. The CDR3 loop spans 17 amino acids. Trimming took 0 bases from V and 0 from J; bases not matched to a gene: 3. Germline CDR1 and CDR2: LGHDT and YNNKEL (reference sequence). CDR3 bases: TGTGCCAGCAGCCAAGAAAGGACAGGGACGAACACCGGGGAGCTGTTTTTT. Translation gives CASSQERTGTNTGELFF.

This clonotype was found many times. The V and J genes are TRBV20-1 and TRBJ1-2; D is ambiguous. This CDR3 contains 14 residues. From germline, CDR1 is DFQATT and CDR2 SNEGSKA (reference sequence). The V end lost 3 bases, the J end lost 4 bases, and 15 bases lay between the germline ends. The DNA for the CDR3 is TGCAGTGCTAGCCCCCCCGGACGCGGCTATGGCTACACCTTC. Translation: CSASPPGRGYGYTF.